Following are 9 T cell receptor beta chains from one sample sequenced in a study of technical replicates of blood from a few donors. The method was immunoSEQ multiplex PCR; TCRdb's version includes in-frame clones alone and lacks a portion of them. The sample includes about 79,000 clones, around 94% seen only once; the top ten take 0.25% to 0.3%. Sequencing was done on a sample of T cells isolated from PBMCs. The receptors derive from a human donor in good health.

This sequence joins TRBV10-3 and TRBJ2-7; TRBD1 matches 7 bases. Germline V gives CDR1 ENHRY, CDR2 SYGVKD. V shed 8 bases and J 9 bases; nucleotides not matched to a gene: 10. This CDR3 spans 12 amino acids. The CDR3 region is CAIRDSEDPQYF. The CDR3 DNA reads TGTGCCATCCGGGACAGTGAGGATCCGCAGTACTTC.

Concerning this clone: A junction end diverges from the germline sequence, so it may reflect a read error. V gene TRBV6-5 combines with J gene TRBJ2-7, with unresolved D. From germline, CDR1 is MNHEY and CDR2 SVGAGI. The CDR3 is made up of 14 amino acids. CDR3 bases: TGTGCCAGTAGTTATCGGGTTGATACCTACGAGCAGTACTTC. This gives the protein CASSYRVDTYEQYF.

CDR3 sequence (DNA): TGTGCCAGCAGTCTAGACAGGAACAAAAACTATGGCTACACCTTC. Its protein is CASSLDRNKNYGYTF. The J gene is TRBJ1-2, the V gene TRBV6-1; D is possibly TRBD1 (6 bases). The CDR3 runs to 15 residues. Germline lookup yields CDR1 MNHNS and CDR2 SASEGT. V shed 5 bases and J shed 2 bases, with 15 bases lying between them.

The V and J genes are TRBV6-5 and TRBJ1-1; D remains ambiguous. V was shortened by 5 bases and J by 3 bases, with 16 bases between the two germline ends. The CDR3 runs to 15 residues. Germline CDR1 and CDR2: MNHEY and SVGAGI. CDR3 bases: TGTGCCAGCAGTCGAAAGCGGCGGATCCACACTGAAGCTTTCTTT. It encodes CASSRKRRIHTEAFF.

V gene TRBV18 combines with J gene TRBJ1-1; D is unresolved. Germline values: CDR1 KGHSH, CDR2 LQKENI. The CDR3 sequence is 12 residues long. Trimming pared 5 bases from V and 4 bases from J, leaving 8 bases between. CDR3 DNA sequence: TGTGCCAGCTCAGCAAGCGGCACTGAAGCTTTCTTT. Encoded protein: CASSASGTEAFF.

V and J are TRBV5-1 and TRBJ2-5; possibly TRBD1 for D (5 bases). Germline values: CDR1 SGHRS, CDR2 YFSETQ. The CDR3 contains 14 residues. V shed 1 base and J shed 2 bases, with 9 bases lying between them. This chain's CDR3 is CASSLHSGQETQYF. The DNA for the CDR3 is TGCGCCAGCAGCTTGCATTCAGGGCAAGAGACCCAGTACTTC. Complete variable domain (other parts from reference TRBV5-1 and TRBJ2-5): KAGVTQTPRYLIKTRGQQVTLSCSPISGHRSVSWYQQTPGQGLQFLFEYFSETQRNKGNFPGRFSGRQFSNSRSEMNVSTLELGDSALYLCASSLHSGQETQYFGPGTRLLVL.

The chain combines TRBV18 with TRBJ2-1; 8 bases fit TRBD1. The CDR3 runs to 14 residues. Germline V CDR1 and CDR2: KGHSH, LQKENI. The trim removed 5 bases at V and 12 bases at J, leaving 12 bases unmatched. CDR3: CASSLGTGPGRQFF. The CDR3 region has the DNA TGTGCCAGCTCATTAGGGACAGGTCCGGGGAGGCAGTTCTTC.

The rearrangement links TRBV5-4 to TRBJ2-1; D is possibly TRBD2 (6 bases). The V end lost 2 bases, the J end lost 3 bases, and 12 bases lay between the germline ends. This CDR3 contains 15 residues. Germline V CDR1 and CDR2: SGHNT, YYREEE (reference sequence). CDR3 bases: TGTGCCAGCAGCTTCGGCGGGACCGACTACAATGAGCAGTTCTTC. Translated: CASSFGGTDYNEQFF.

The chain uses TRBV4-1 and TRBJ1-1, with D unresolved. V was clipped by 0 bases and J by 0 bases, with 11 bases between them. CDR3 length: 16 residues. CDR1 is MGHRA and CDR2 is YSYEKL in the germline V gene. CDR3 amino acids: CASSQDSPTMNTEAFF. DNA of the CDR3: TGCGCCAGCAGCCAAGATTCCCCGACAATGAACACTGAAGCTTTCTTT.